This entry lists 17 T cell receptor beta chains sequenced from one sample in a study of cytomegalovirus exposure and HLA in healthy donors. The PCR employed 60 Vbeta primers together with 13 Jbeta primers. Method: immunoSEQ multiplex PCR; TCRdb's copy keeps in-frame clones and lacks some. The sample carries 100,000 to 150,000 clones, about three quarters recorded once. Sequencing used PBMCs. The receptors shown here come from a woman in her thirties or forties in good health and CMV-seropositive.

This chain connects TRBV19 to TRBJ1-1; 7 bases line up with TRBD1. Germline V gene sequence: CDR1 LNHDA, CDR2 SQIVND (reference sequence). The CDR3 is made up of 15 amino acids. The junction had 9 bases not matched to a gene; V was cut back by 1 base and J by 7 bases. CDR3 in amino acids: CASSIVAGGSLEAFF. CDR3 in DNA: TGTGCCAGTAGTATAGTGGCAGGGGGGAGCCTTGAAGCTTTCTTT.

The chain employs TRBV7-3 and TRBJ2-1, with TRBD1 as a possible D gene (5 bases). The V end lost 6 bases, the J end lost 9 bases, and 12 bases lay between the germline ends. Germline V gives CDR1 SGHTA, CDR2 FQGTGA. CDR3 size: 12 residues. The CDR3 nucleotides are TGTGCCAGCAGTCTCTATCAGGGTGAGCAGTTCTTC. Translated, it gives CASSLYQGEQFF.

The chain recombines TRBV11-2 with TRBJ2-5; D gene uncertain. The CDR3 totals 12 residues. Germline values: CDR1 SGHAT, CDR2 FQNNGV. V was cut by 1 base and J by 4 bases, with 4 bases left in between. The CDR3 sequence is CASSLGRETQYF. DNA for the CDR3: TGTGCCAGCAGCTTAGGGAGAGAGACCCAGTACTTC.

The chain's CDR3 is CASSPQGLAGETQYF. CDR3 nucleotides: TGTGCCAGCAGCCCCCAGGGACTAGCGGGAGAGACCCAGTACTTC. The J gene is TRBJ2-5, the V gene TRBV7-2; TRBD2 agrees at 12 bases. The CDR3 contains 15 residues. The V segment lost 5 bases and the J segment 4 bases; nucleotides outside the gene matches: 5. Per germline, CDR1 SGHTA and CDR2 FQGNSA.

This clone was detected only a few times. V usage is TRBV15 and J usage is TRBJ1-4, with TRBD1 as a possible D gene (6 bases). Per the germline V gene, CDR1 is LNHNV and CDR2 is YYDKDF (reference sequence). Deletions cut 0 bases from V and 8 bases from J, with 13 bases between. This CDR3 has 15 residues. CDR3 sequence reads: CATSRDGGLEEKLFF. In DNA form, the CDR3 reads TGTGCCACCAGCAGAGACGGGGGGCTTGAGGAAAAACTGTTTTTT. Based on the CDR3 plus reference TRBV15 and TRBJ1-4, the full variable domain is DAMVIQNPRYQVTQFGKPVTLSCSQTLNHNVMYWYQQKSSQAPKLLFHYYDKDFNNEADTPDNFQSRRPNTSFCFLDIRSPGLGDTAMYLCATSRDGGLEEKLFFGSGTQLSVL.

This clone was detected a few times. The J gene is TRBJ1-2, the V gene TRBV30, with D perhaps matching TRBD1 (6 bases). Germline V gives CDR1 GTSNPN, CDR2 SVGIG (reference sequence). The CDR3 totals 14 residues. The ends were cut back, 0 bases at V and 6 bases at J, with 14 bases in the middle. CDR3 in DNA: TGTGCCTGGAGTGTAGTCCGGGGGGCTGATGGCTACACCTTC. Amino acid sequence: CAWSVVRGADGYTF.

The chain recombines TRBV27 with TRBJ2-7; 9 bases match TRBD2. Germline V CDR1 and CDR2: MNHEY, SMNVEV (reference sequence). Germline trimming cut 4 bases from V and 2 bases from J; bases unmatched to any gene: 6. CDR3 length: 15 residues. CDR3 residues: CASSSETSGTYEQYF. In DNA, the CDR3 is TGTGCCAGCAGTTCGGAGACTAGCGGAACCTACGAGCAGTACTTC.

The chain joins TRBV4-2 to TRBJ1-5; TRBD1 aligns across 7 bases. This CDR3 has 16 amino acids. The V gene's germline CDR1 is LGHNA and CDR2 YNFKEQ. Trimming at V came to 4 bases and at J to 5 bases, leaving 11 bases not matched to a gene. CDR3 nucleotide sequence: TGTGCCAGCAGCCCGGCGGGGACAGCTGCCGATCAGCCCCAGCATTTT. Protein product: CASSPAGTAADQPQHF.

The V call is TRBV5-1, the J call TRBJ1-6; TRBD1 matches at 9 bases. Germline CDR1 SGHRS, CDR2 YFSETQ. J lost 8 bases, V lost 0 bases, and 3 bases had no gene match. The CDR3 has 15 amino acids. The CDR3 protein is CASSLGQGEYSPLHF. Written as DNA, the CDR3 is TGCGCCAGCAGCTTGGGACAGGGGGAGTATTCACCCCTCCACTTT. The full variable domain, rest sourced from reference TRBV5-1 and TRBJ1-6, is KAGVTQTPRYLIKTRGQQVTLSCSPISGHRSVSWYQQTPGQGLQFLFEYFSETQRNKGNFPGRFSGRQFSNSRSEMNVSTLELGDSALYLCASSLGQGEYSPLHFGNGTRLTVT.

This sequence joins TRBV11-2 and TRBJ2-1, with 9 bases fitting TRBD2. This CDR3 is built from 17 residues. Germline CDR1 is SGHAT and CDR2 is FQNNGV. V was clipped by 1 base and J by 2 bases; unmatched bases: 6. Written as DNA, the CDR3 is TGTGCCAGCAGCTTAGGAGGCGGCGGGGGGGCCTACAATGAGCAGTTCTTC. Its translation: CASSLGGGGGAYNEQFF.

The V gene is TRBV29-1, the J gene TRBJ1-2, with TRBD1 matching over 7 bases. Per the germline V gene, CDR1 is SQVTM and CDR2 is ANQGSEA. This CDR3 is built from 12 residues. Trimming removed 6 bases from V and 8 bases from J; junction bases left unmatched: 9. This chain's CDR3 is CSVLQGSEGYTF. The CDR3 DNA reads as TGCAGCGTCTTACAGGGGTCGGAAGGCTACACCTTC.

The chain links TRBV5-1 to TRBJ1-1; D may be TRBD1 (6 bases). V lost 4 bases to trimming and J lost 6 bases, with 22 bases between them. The CDR3 covers 16 residues. Germline V CDR1 and CDR2: SGHRS, YFSETQ. CDR3 protein: CASSPDGGRLGPEAFF. CDR3 bases: TGCGCCAGCAGCCCGGACGGGGGGCGCTTAGGGCCTGAAGCTTTCTTT.

CDR3 loop: CASTRSPADYEQYF. Here the CDR3 DNA reads TGTGCCAGTACGAGGTCTCCTGCCGATTACGAGCAGTACTTC. The genes are TRBV19 and TRBJ2-5, with D uncertain. The J call may be mistaken, given a closer DNA end match to TRBJ2-7. Germline V gene sequence: CDR1 LNHDA, CDR2 SQIVND (reference sequence). This CDR3 has 14 residues.

The chain carries TRBV7-2 and TRBJ1-3; 8 bases are shared with TRBD1. In germline, CDR1 is SGHTA, CDR2 FQGNSA. The CDR3 loop spans 14 amino acids. V was pared by 5 bases and J by 4 bases, with 4 bases of the junction left unmatched. The CDR3 region has the DNA TGTGCCAGCAGCAAGGGACAGGTCGGAAACACCATATATTTT. Translated: CASSKGQVGNTIYF.

The gene calls are TRBV19 and TRBJ2-6; possibly TRBD1 for D (6 bases). Per the germline V gene, CDR1 is LNHDA and CDR2 is SQIVND (reference sequence). Deletions cut 8 bases from V and 0 bases from J, with 8 bases between. The CDR3 is 14 amino acids. The CDR3 nucleotides are TGTGCCAGTGGACAGACCTCTGGGGCCAACGTCCTGACTTTC. This gives the protein CASGQTSGANVLTF.

This clone was recorded a few times. V is TRBV14 and J is TRBJ1-2; weak D call: TRBD1 (6 bases). V was cut by 0 bases and J by 4 bases, with 12 bases left in between. CDR1 and CDR2 from the germline V gene are SGHDN and FVKESK. CDR3 length equals 15 residues. Here the CDR3 DNA reads TGTGCCAGCAGCCAAGAATGGGGGCTTGGCTATGGCTACACCTTC. Translated: CASSQEWGLGYGYTF.

The chain carries TRBV7-6 and TRBJ1-2; D possibly corresponds to TRBD1 (6 bases). Per germline, CDR1 SGHVS and CDR2 FNYEAQ. The CDR3 covers 16 residues. V gave up 1 base and J gave up 6 bases, with 18 bases separating them. In nucleotides, the CDR3 is TGTGCCAGCAGCTTAGGGAGGCCCGGGGGGCCCCATGGCTACACCTTC. Its translation is CASSLGRPGGPHGYTF.